The clone carrying this T cell receptor beta chain was counted ten times or more. The antigen is not known. Trimming left V 3 bases short and J 2 bases short, with 19 bases between. Germline assignment: CDR1 DFQATT and CDR2 SNEGSKA (reference sequence). CDR3 length: 16 amino acids. The sample is drawn from a study of early T cells in non-severe SARS-CoV-2 infection. In the study overall: Investigators sequenced bulk RNA drawn from unsorted whole blood, and chains remained unpaired. Study-wide results and limits: Clonotype matching in VDJdb favored anti-spike CD8 responses and did not capture private and CD4 specificities.

The protocol attached unique molecular identifiers to individual cDNA molecules. Using its own MiXCR run on the 5' RACE reads, TCRdb lists one record per CDR3 protein. The top ten hold 4.4% of the sample, which has 39,000 or so distinct CDR3 sequences, less than 7% seen once. The sequences come from whole blood, collected at baseline. The V and J genes are TRBV20-1 and TRBJ2-5; D gene ambiguous. The TCR was taken from an adult who was a healthcare worker with PCR-confirmed SARS-CoV-2 infection or an uninfected control (not recorded which). CDR3: CSARPGSQGGQETQYF. The CDR3 coding sequence is TGCAGTGCTAGGCCAGGTTCGCAAGGTGGTCAAGAGACCCAGTACTTC.